A single sample gave rise to the 23 T cell receptor beta chains below, sequenced in a study of post-analysis software for immune sequencing data. Study-wide results and limits: The five TRBV segments detected at higher frequency in patients than in controls included TRBV5-6, TRBV5-1 and TRBV20-1.

Sequencing libraries made from TCR beta cDNA carried unique molecular identifiers. Each CDR3 protein is one row after TCRdb ran MiXCR on the PCR reads. The table includes 600,000 to 700,000 distinct CDR3 sequences, about 60% detected once. No antigen has been identified for these receptors. Sample: blood. The receptor set was obtained from a girl aged 2-10 years with multiple sclerosis.

The chain joins TRBV2 to TRBJ1-1; D unresolved. CDR1 SNHLY and CDR2 FYNNEI come from the germline V gene. The ends were cut back, 7 bases at V and 0 bases at J, with 12 bases in the middle. This CDR3 has 14 residues. The CDR3 reads CASNTPVMNTEAFF. CDR3 DNA sequence: TGTGCCAGCAACACGCCGGTAATGAACACTGAAGCTTTCTTT.

Worth noting for this clonotype: No conserved phenylalanine or tryptophan is present at the end of the CDR3, so a read error is the likely explanation. The chain employs TRBV3-1 and TRBJ2-4, with D perhaps given as TRBD1 or TRBD2 (7 bases each). The DNA end is more similar to TRBJ2-5, so the J call may be wrong. The CDR3 extends over 15 amino acids. The germline V gene encodes CDR1 LGHDT and CDR2 YNNKEL (reference sequence). CDR3 in amino acids: CASSQGQGGGETQYC. CDR3 in DNA: TGTGCCAGCAGCCAAGGACAGGGCGGGGGAGAGACCCAGTACTGC.

This clonotype showed up just a few times. The rearrangement joins TRBV7-2 to TRBJ2-5, with 8 bases lining up with TRBD1. The CDR3 is 15 residues long. V shed 5 bases and J 1 base; nucleotides not matched to a gene: 6. Per the germline V gene, CDR1 is SGHTA and CDR2 is FQGNSA. CDR3 protein: CASSNQGTGQETQYF. CDR3 sequence (DNA): TGTGCCAGCAGCAACCAAGGGACAGGCCAAGAGACCCAGTACTTC.

The V gene is TRBV3-1, the J gene TRBJ2-3; the match to TRBD2 covers 9 bases. The CDR3 has 17 amino acids. The V gene's germline CDR1 is LGHDT and CDR2 YNNKEL (reference sequence). Trimming removed 0 bases from V and 1 base from J; junction bases left unmatched: 5. Here the CDR3 reads CASSQDRRTSGTDTQYF. The CDR3, as DNA: TGTGCCAGCAGCCAAGATCGGCGGACTAGCGGCACAGATACGCAGTATTTT.

This clonotype has only a few counts. The V and J genes are TRBV5-1 and TRBJ1-6, with no clear D. CDR3 length: 17 amino acids. Trimming took off 1 base at V and 10 bases at J, with 21 bases between the two ends. Germline V lookup: CDR1 SGHRS, CDR2 YFSETQ. In nucleotides, the CDR3 is TGCGCCAGCAGCTTGTCAGGTTTAAGCACCGCGCAGTCACCCCTCCACTTT. It translates to CASSLSGLSTAQSPLHF.

This rearrangement joins TRBV20-1 to TRBJ1-2; D gene unclear. Germline CDR1 and CDR2: DFQATT and SNEGSKA (reference sequence). V lost 1 base to trimming and J lost 2 bases, with 8 bases between them. CDR3 size: 13 residues. CDR3 nucleotides: TGCAGTGCTAGAGGAGCGATAAACTATGGCTACACCTTC. Translating gives CSARGAINYGYTF.

This rearrangement joins TRBV6-6 to TRBJ2-1; D is possibly TRBD2 (5 bases). CDR1 is MNHNY and CDR2 is SVGAGI in the germline V gene (reference sequence). Between the trimmed V and J ends, which lost 6 bases and 4 bases, there was a span of 10 bases. This CDR3 is 13 amino acids long. In DNA form, the CDR3 reads TGTGCCAGCAGGATCGGGGTTTACAATGAGCAGTTCTTC. Translated: CASRIGVYNEQFF.

This clonotype has only a few counts. This chain joins TRBV15 and TRBJ2-7; D is unclear. Between the trimmed V and J ends, which lost 0 bases and 10 bases, there was a span of 10 bases. This CDR3 has 12 amino acids. Germline assignment: CDR1 LNHNV and CDR2 YYDKDF (reference sequence). CDR3 loop: CATSRDVENQYF. CDR3 sequence (DNA): TGTGCCACCAGCAGAGATGTTGAGAACCAGTACTTC.

Turning to this clonotype: The junction and the germline gene differ at one end; a read error may be behind it. V is TRBV4-1 and J is TRBJ2-1; perhaps TRBD1 as D (5 bases). The CDR3 sequence is 15 residues long. Germline assignment: CDR1 MGHRA and CDR2 YSYEKL. In nucleotides, the CDR3 is TGCGCCGGCAGCCTCTTAGGGGTCGTTAACAACGAGCAGTTCTTC. Protein: CAGSLLGVVNNEQFF.

The chain employs TRBV4-2 and TRBJ2-4; TRBD2 aligns across 13 bases. The J call is in doubt because the DNA end fits TRBJ2-5 better. Germline CDR1 reads LGHNA; CDR2 reads YNFKEQ. The CDR3 has 16 amino acids. CDR3 in amino acids: CASSQLLAGGQETQYF. CDR3 DNA: TGTGCCAGCAGCCAATTACTAGCGGGAGGGCAGGAGACCCAGTACTTC.

The chain is built from TRBV20-1 and TRBJ1-1, with TRBD1 matching over 7 bases. The CDR3 length is 13 residues. Germline CDR1 is DFQATT and CDR2 is SNEGSKA (reference sequence). V shed 3 bases, J shed 5 bases, and the junction held 6 bases outside the gene matches. This chain's CDR3 is CSARRQGGTEAFF. The CDR3 coding sequence is TGCAGTGCTAGGAGGCAGGGGGGTACTGAAGCTTTCTTT.

This chain uses TRBV10-3 with TRBJ1-1; D may be TRBD1 (6 bases). The germline V gene has CDR1 ENHRY and CDR2 SYGVKD. Trimming cost V 4 bases and J 2 bases, with 11 bases left between them. This CDR3 comprises 14 residues. The CDR3 here is CAISVTGFNTEAFF. Written as DNA, the CDR3 is TGTGCCATCAGTGTCACAGGGTTCAACACTGAAGCTTTCTTT.

This clonotype has more than one count but fewer than ten. The chain recombines TRBV29-1 with TRBJ2-4; D ambiguous. The CDR3 is 17 amino acids. In germline, CDR1 is SQVTM, CDR2 ANQGSEA. V gave up 5 bases and J gave up 0 bases, with 20 bases separating them. This chain's CDR3 is CSVLEDGWYLAKNIQYF. The CDR3 coding sequence is TGCAGCGTTCTTGAAGATGGTTGGTACCTAGCCAAAAACATTCAGTACTTC.

The chain combines TRBV2 with TRBJ2-3; D is unresolved. V gave up 3 bases and J gave up 6 bases, with 16 bases separating them. The length of the CDR3 is 15 residues. Germline values: CDR1 SNHLY, CDR2 FYNNEI. The CDR3 sequence: CASSDQDPRADTQYF. In nucleotides, the CDR3 is TGTGCCAGCAGTGACCAGGACCCCCGGGCGGATACGCAGTATTTT.

About this clonotype itself: The germline gene is not matched at one end of the junction; a read error may be the cause. The CDR3 sequence: CAISYEDTDTQYF. CDR3 sequence (DNA): TGTGCCATCAGTTATGAGGACACAGATACGCAGTATTTT. The chain carries TRBV24-1 and TRBJ2-3, with D unclear. Germline V CDR1 and CDR2: KGHDR, SFDVKD. This CDR3 is built from 13 residues.

The chain carries TRBV6-6 and TRBJ2-1, with a possible D match to TRBD1 (5 bases). CDR3 length: 17 amino acids. Trimming left V 2 bases short and J 4 bases short, with 18 bases between. The germline CDR1 and CDR2 sequences are MNHNY and SVGAGI (reference sequence). CDR3 nucleotide sequence: TGTGCCAGCAGTTACGGGCCCCTGCAGGGCTCTTACAATGAGCAGTTCTTC. Its protein is CASSYGPLQGSYNEQFF.

The chain has TRBV11-3 and TRBJ2-1; 7 nucleotides align to TRBD2. Trimming cost V 2 bases and J 5 bases; bases outside gene matches: 6. The length of the CDR3 is 15 residues. The germline V gene has CDR1 SGHNT and CDR2 YENEEA. For the CDR3, the DNA is TGTGCCAGCAGCTTACGACTAGCCGATAACAATGAGCAGTTCTTC. Translated, it gives CASSLRLADNNEQFF.

The V gene is TRBV12-3 or TRBV12-4, the J gene TRBJ1-5; D gene uncertain. CDR3 length: 13 amino acids. Deletions cut 8 bases from V and 4 bases from J, with 12 bases between. The CDR3, as DNA: TGTGCCAGCCAATTGAGGTTGAATCAGCCCCAGCATTTT. It specifies CASQLRLNQPQHF.

The genes are TRBV7-2 and TRBJ2-1; 8 bases fit TRBD2. The CDR3 runs 13 residues. With 4 bases clipped from V and 10 bases from J, the junction kept 6 bases outside the gene matches. CDR1 is SGHTA, CDR2 FQGNSA, per germline. The CDR3 DNA is TGTGCCAGCAGCTCGGGGGGGACAAAGGAGCAGTTCTTC. It encodes CASSSGGTKEQFF.

This clonotype appeared a few times. This chain uses TRBV29-1 with TRBJ2-2; TRBD1 matches at 7 bases. Germline V gene lookup returns CDR1 SQVTM and CDR2 ANQGSEA. CDR3 length: 15 residues. J gave up 0 bases and V 5 bases, and 6 bases lay outside the gene matches. The CDR3 loop reads CSVPGQQPNTGELFF. The CDR3 bases are TGCAGCGTTCCGGGACAGCAACCGAACACCGGGGAGCTGTTTTTT.

V is TRBV6-4 and J is TRBJ1-5, with 7 bases that match TRBD1. Per the germline V gene, CDR1 is MRHNA and CDR2 is SNTAGT. The CDR3 is 16 residues long. V shed 6 bases and J 0 bases; nucleotides not matched to a gene: 8. CDR3 coding DNA: TGTGCCAGCAGAGTCCGGGACAGATATAGCAATCAGCCCCAGCATTTT. Protein: CASRVRDRYSNQPQHF.

This clonotype was recorded many times. The V and J genes are TRBV7-2 and TRBJ2-5, with unresolved D. The V and J ends lost 0 bases and 5 bases respectively, with 4 bases between them. This CDR3 is built from 12 residues. Germline V gives CDR1 SGHTA, CDR2 FQGNSA. The CDR3 coding sequence is TGTGCCAGCAGCTTAGCATTGGAGACCCAGTACTTC. Amino acids: CASSLALETQYF.

This clonotype showed up just once. The chain employs TRBV7-8 and TRBJ2-7; 7 bases are a match to TRBD2. Gene TRBJ2-5 matches the end of the DNA better, so the J call may be wrong. The V gene's germline CDR1 is SGHVS and CDR2 FQNEAQ. The CDR3 extends over 16 amino acids. This CDR3 reads CASSVRAGGSGETQYF. The CDR3 bases are TGTGCCAGCAGCGTAAGGGCAGGCGGGAGCGGGGAGACCCAGTACTTC.